These 27 T cell receptor beta chains were all obtained from the same sample, sequenced in a study of cytomegalovirus exposure and HLA in healthy donors. This PCR relied on a set of 60 Vbeta primers and 13 Jbeta primers. Produced via immunoSEQ multiplex PCR; TCRdb's table is partial and in-frame only. The sample contains 130,000 to 150,000 clones, 80% of which appear only once. Specimen: PBMCs. The receptors originated from a man aged 35 to 55 in good health and CMV-seropositive.

This clone appeared a few times. The chain is built from TRBV27 and TRBJ2-2, with TRBD1 matching 11 bases. With V trimmed by 6 bases and J by 6 bases, 3 bases remained unmatched. This CDR3 is built from 14 residues. Germline CDR1 is MNHEY and CDR2 is SMNVEV (reference sequence). CDR3 coding DNA: TGTGCCAGCAGCTGGACAGGGGGCTCCGGGGAGCTGTTTTTT. Translation gives CASSWTGGSGELFF.

This clone is a singleton in its sample. The chain employs TRBV11-3 and TRBJ2-4; D remains unclear. The CDR3 loop spans 17 amino acids. Germline V gives CDR1 SGHNT, CDR2 YENEEA. Deletions cut 0 bases from V and 0 bases from J, with 12 bases between. The CDR3 coding sequence is TGTGCCAGCAGCTTAGACGAGGCCAGTATAGCCAAAAACATTCAGTACTTC. Translating gives CASSLDEASIAKNIQYF. The full variable domain, with the rest looked up from reference TRBV11-3 and TRBJ2-4, is EAGVVQSPRYKIIEKKQPVAFWCNPISGHNTLYWYLQNLGQGPELLIRYENEEAVDDSQLPKDRFSAERLKGVDSTLKIQPAELGDSAVYLCASSLDEASIAKNIQYFGAGTRLSVL.

The V call is TRBV19, the J call TRBJ2-1, with 8 nucleotides matching TRBD1. This CDR3 contains 14 residues. CDR1 is LNHDA and CDR2 is SQIVND in the germline V gene (reference sequence). The V gene end was trimmed by 9 bases and the J gene end by 4 bases; junction bases not matched to a gene: 8. CDR3 residues: CASKPGQDYNEQFF. DNA for the CDR3: TGTGCCAGCAAGCCGGGACAGGATTACAATGAGCAGTTCTTC. The full variable domain, its missing parts supplied by reference TRBV19 and TRBJ2-1, is DGGITQSPKYLFRKEGQNVTLSCEQNLNHDAMYWYRQDPGQGLRLIYYSQIVNDFQKGDIAEGYSVSREKKESFPLTVTSAQKNPTAFYLCASKPGQDYNEQFFGPGTRLTVL.

The chain links TRBV29-1 to TRBJ2-1; 9 nucleotides match TRBD2. The V gene end was trimmed by 4 bases and the J gene end by 6 bases; junction bases not matched to a gene: 7. Germline CDR1 and CDR2: SQVTM and ANQGSEA. The CDR3 has 14 amino acids. The CDR3 region has the DNA TGCAGCGTTGGTGGCGGGGGGGCTGGCAATGAGCAGTTCTTC. Translation: CSVGGGGAGNEQFF.

The V and J genes are TRBV14 and TRBJ2-1; D is perhaps TRBD2 (5 bases). Germline loops: CDR1 SGHDN, CDR2 FVKESK. This CDR3 has 16 residues. The V end was cut by 0 bases, the J end by 2 bases, with 11 bases between. The chain's CDR3 is CASSQDVLAPYNEQFF. For the CDR3, the DNA is TGTGCCAGCAGCCAAGATGTCCTAGCCCCCTACAATGAGCAGTTCTTC.

The V call is TRBV30, the J call TRBJ2-1; 13 nucleotides agree with TRBD2. The CDR3 runs to 15 residues. Germline assignment: CDR1 GTSNPN and CDR2 SVGIG (reference sequence). V was clipped by 3 bases and J by 8 bases; unmatched bases: 7. CDR3 loop: CAWRPGTSGKHEQFF. DNA for the CDR3: TGTGCCTGGAGGCCCGGGACTAGCGGGAAACATGAGCAGTTCTTC.

A few counts support this clone. This chain joins TRBV5-1 and TRBJ1-2, with 7 bases lining up with TRBD1. This CDR3 has 14 amino acids. Losses at the gene ends were 2 bases for V and 4 bases for J; bases not matched to a gene: 5. In germline, CDR1 is SGHRS, CDR2 YFSETQ. CDR3 sequence reads: CASSLARGAYGYTF. The CDR3 DNA reads TGCGCCAGCAGCTTAGCCAGGGGGGCCTATGGCTACACCTTC.

CDR3 region: CASSLFPGGHEAFF. The CDR3 coding sequence is TGCGCCAGCAGCTTGTTTCCAGGGGGCCATGAAGCTTTCTTT. The rearrangement joins TRBV5-1 to TRBJ1-1, with 8 bases identical to TRBD1. The length of the CDR3 is 14 residues. After removal of 1 base from V and 7 bases from J, the junction contained 6 bases not matched to a gene. Germline V gene lookup returns CDR1 SGHRS and CDR2 YFSETQ. Together with reference TRBV5-1 and TRBJ1-1, the CDR3 gives the full variable domain: KAGVTQTPRYLIKTRGQQVTLSCSPISGHRSVSWYQQTPGQGLQFLFEYFSETQRNKGNFPGRFSGRQFSNSRSEMNVSTLELGDSALYLCASSLFPGGHEAFFGQGTRLTVV.

The chain joins TRBV9 to TRBJ1-3; 10 nucleotides align to TRBD1. With V trimmed by 0 bases and J by 4 bases, 4 bases remained unmatched. Germline V gene lookup returns CDR1 SGDLS and CDR2 YYNGEE. This CDR3 has 16 amino acids. CDR3 in DNA: TGTGCCAGCAGCGTAGGTGGGACAGGGGCAGGAAACACCATATATTTT. Translation gives CASSVGGTGAGNTIYF. The full variable domain, rest sourced from reference TRBV9 and TRBJ1-3, is DSGVTQTPKHLITATGQRVTLRCSPRSGDLSVYWYQQSLDQGLQFLIQYYNGEERAKGNILERFSAQQFPDLHSELNLSSLELGDSALYFCASSVGGTGAGNTIYFGEGSWLTVV.

The chain carries TRBV29-1 and TRBJ2-7; D perhaps matches TRBD2 (6 bases). CDR3 length equals 14 residues. Germline-derived CDR1 and CDR2 are SQVTM and ANQGSEA. Trimming took 1 base from V and 0 from J, leaving 10 bases between them. The CDR3 bases are TGCAGCGTTGAAGCGGTGGGACTCTCCTACGAGCAGTACTTC. Translated: CSVEAVGLSYEQYF.

With regard to this clone: Other nucleotide sequences from this sample produce the same CDR3. The chain couples TRBV19 to TRBJ1-1, with a weak D call TRBD1 (5 bases). This CDR3 has 12 residues. V lost 5 bases and J 11 bases, leaving 15 bases between the germline ends. The V gene's germline CDR1 is LNHDA and CDR2 SQIVND (reference sequence). The CDR3 reads CASSLGQGDAFF. The CDR3 nucleotides are TGTGCCAGTAGTTTGGGTCAGGGCGACGCTTTCTTT.

The chain has TRBV6-5 and TRBJ2-6, with a weak D call TRBD1 (5 bases). V was cut by 6 bases and J by 2 bases, with 11 bases left in between. The germline CDR1 and CDR2 sequences are MNHEY and SVGAGI. The CDR3 extends over 15 amino acids. The CDR3 region has the DNA TGTGCCAGCAGACTACAAGGGGCTGGGGCCAACGTCCTGACTTTC. This codes for CASRLQGAGANVLTF.

This chain uses TRBV5-4 with TRBJ2-1, with a tentative D call TRBD2 (5 bases). The germline V and J ends were trimmed by 3 bases and 3 bases, with 13 bases remaining between them. The CDR3 sequence is 15 residues long. Germline V gene data show CDR1 as SGHNT and CDR2 as YYREEE (reference sequence). The CDR3 DNA reads as TGTGCCAGCAGCTCCCTGGACTCCTACTACAATGAGCAGTTCTTC. Residues: CASSSLDSYYNEQFF.

The rearrangement uses TRBV7-2 and TRBJ1-5; 8 positions match TRBD1. Per germline, CDR1 SGHTA and CDR2 FQGNSA. The CDR3 runs 16 residues. Trimming took 1 base from V and 4 from J; bases not matched to a gene: 6. The CDR3 protein is CASSLVATGANQPQHF. In DNA form, the CDR3 reads TGTGCCAGCAGCTTAGTAGCGACAGGGGCAAATCAGCCCCAGCATTTT.

This chain uses TRBV19 with TRBJ2-6; TRBD1 matches at 7 bases. CDR1 and CDR2 from the germline V gene are LNHDA and SQIVND (reference sequence). V lost 7 bases to trimming and J lost 1 base; unmatched junction nucleotides: 7. The CDR3 has 16 residues. The CDR3 reads CASTDRVGSGANVLTF. DNA of the CDR3: TGTGCCAGTACAGACAGGGTGGGATCTGGGGCCAACGTCCTGACTTTC.

The J gene is TRBJ2-7, the V gene TRBV19; perhaps TRBD2 as D (7 bases). Germline assignment: CDR1 LNHDA and CDR2 SQIVND (reference sequence). The CDR3 loop spans 14 amino acids. V was shortened by 3 bases and J by 4 bases, with 13 bases between the two germline ends. The CDR3 sequence: CASSIRGAGYEQYF. As DNA, the CDR3 is TGTGCCAGTAGTATTCGGGGGGCAGGTTACGAGCAGTACTTC. Drawing the rest from reference TRBV19 and TRBJ2-7, the complete variable domain is DGGITQSPKYLFRKEGQNVTLSCEQNLNHDAMYWYRQDPGQGLRLIYYSQIVNDFQKGDIAEGYSVSREKKESFPLTVTSAQKNPTAFYLCASSIRGAGYEQYFGPGTRLTVT.

This clone occurred once. The rearrangement joins TRBV29-1 to TRBJ2-1, with a weak D call TRBD2 (6 bases). This CDR3 is 14 amino acids long. The V and J ends lost 5 bases and 3 bases respectively, with 14 bases between them. The germline V gene encodes CDR1 SQVTM and CDR2 ANQGSEA. This CDR3 reads CSVTGTPSYNEQFF. CDR3 DNA: TGCAGCGTTACCGGGACTCCCAGCTACAATGAGCAGTTCTTC.

The rearrangement joins TRBV7-9 to TRBJ1-5, with 8 bases that match TRBD1. This CDR3 spans 16 amino acids. Germline V gene lookup returns CDR1 SEHNR and CDR2 FQNEAQ (reference sequence). V shed 5 bases, J shed 0 bases, and the junction held 6 bases outside the gene matches. The chain's CDR3 is CASSPGTGNSNQPQHF. CDR3 coding DNA: TGTGCCAGCAGCCCGGGGACAGGAAATAGCAATCAGCCCCAGCATTTT. Based on the CDR3 plus reference TRBV7-9 and TRBJ1-5, the full variable domain is DTGVSQNPRHKITKRGQNVTFRCDPISEHNRLYWYRQTLGQGPEFLTYFQNEAQLEKSRLLSDRFSAERPKGSFSTLEIQRTEQGDSAMYLCASSPGTGNSNQPQHFGDGTRLSIL.

This clone was seen a few times. The genes are TRBV27 and TRBJ1-5, with 10 bases lining up with TRBD1. This CDR3 region has 15 residues. J was trimmed by 6 bases and V by 5 bases; bases with no gene match: 7. CDR1 and CDR2 from the germline V gene are MNHEY and SMNVEV (reference sequence). This CDR3 is CASSIDRGRSQPQHF. CDR3 nucleotides: TGTGCCAGCAGTATAGACAGGGGGCGATCTCAGCCCCAGCATTTT.

The J gene is TRBJ1-3, the V gene TRBV2; D remains unclear. Germline CDR1 is SNHLY and CDR2 is FYNNEI. The germline V and J ends were trimmed by 5 bases and 0 bases, with 23 bases remaining between them. The CDR3 sequence is 19 residues long. CDR3 coding DNA: TGTGCCAGCAGTCCTAGTTCCGGTCGACGGACTAGCTCTGGAAACACCATATATTTT. This codes for CASSPSSGRRTSSGNTIYF.

The V gene is TRBV9, the J gene TRBJ1-2; 11 bases agree with TRBD1. This CDR3 contains 17 residues. The V gene's germline CDR1 is SGDLS and CDR2 YYNGEE. Germline trimming cut 3 bases from V and 8 bases from J; bases unmatched to any gene: 15. This CDR3 is CASSGAGTGGSSGGYTF. Here the CDR3 DNA reads TGTGCCAGCAGCGGCGCCGGGACAGGGGGATCTTCGGGGGGCTACACCTTC.

A single count supports this clone. This chain uses TRBV29-1 with TRBJ1-4; D not certain. The CDR3 is 13 residues long. The V end was cut by 0 bases, the J end by 6 bases, with 8 bases between. Germline CDR1 and CDR2: SQVTM and ANQGSEA. In DNA form, the CDR3 reads TGCAGCGTTGAAGAAGCGGCTTATGAAAAACTGTTTTTT. It codes for CSVEEAAYEKLFF.

The table lists this clone with a few counts. This rearrangement joins TRBV9 to TRBJ2-3, with 8 bases lining up with TRBD1. Trimming at V came to 4 bases and at J to 5 bases, leaving 15 bases not matched to a gene. The V gene's germline CDR1 is SGDLS and CDR2 YYNGEE. The CDR3 consists of 17 residues. This CDR3 reads CASSLRTGNTRGDTQYF. The CDR3 DNA reads TGTGCCAGCAGCCTTCGGACAGGGAACACTAGGGGAGATACGCAGTATTTT.

This chain links TRBV20-1 with TRBJ2-3; D gene unclear. Trimming removed 0 bases at V and 11 bases at J, with 9 bases between. The CDR3 consists of 11 residues. Germline V CDR1 and CDR2: DFQATT, SNEGSKA (reference sequence). The DNA of the CDR3 is TGCAGTGCTAGAGACCCCGGCGGGCAGTATTTT. It specifies CSARDPGGQYF.

This clone is a singleton in its sample. The V and J genes are TRBV28 and TRBJ2-7; tentative D call: TRBD1 (6 bases). V shed 6 bases and J shed 3 bases, with 12 bases lying between them. The CDR3 covers 13 residues. CDR1 and CDR2 from the germline V gene are MDHEN and SYDVKM. The CDR3 DNA follows: TGTGCCAGCAGGGACAGCCTAAACTACGAGCAGTACTTC. This gives the protein CASRDSLNYEQYF.

The rearrangement uses TRBV4-3 and TRBJ2-7, with D perhaps TRBD1 (7 bases). V was clipped by 3 bases and J by 6 bases, with 18 bases between them. The CDR3 extends over 15 amino acids. Germline assignment: CDR1 LGHNA and CDR2 YSLEER. Here the CDR3 DNA reads TGCGCCAGCAGCCATAATTCAGGGGGGATGGGCGAGCAGTACTTC. Protein sequence: CASSHNSGGMGEQYF.

The chain carries TRBV5-4 and TRBJ2-5, with 12 bases matching TRBD1. The junction had 5 bases not matched to a gene; V was cut back by 4 bases and J by 4 bases. The CDR3 loop spans 15 amino acids. CDR1 and CDR2 from the germline V gene are SGHNT and YYREEE (reference sequence). CDR3 protein: CASSGGTGGRETQYF. For the CDR3, the DNA is TGTGCCAGCAGCGGGGGGACAGGGGGCCGAGAGACCCAGTACTTC.